The 20 T cell receptor beta chains below were found in one sample sequenced in a study of monozygotic twins with inflammatory bowel disease. TCRdb re-called the 5' RACE reads and gives one entry per CDR3 protein, without DNA. The sample is made up of around 200,000 distinct CDR3 sequences, and the top ten hold approximately 1.6% of it. What was sequenced was blood. The receptors were sampled from a human donor with ulcerative colitis or Crohn's disease, or a healthy co-twin of an affected twin (not recorded which).

The rearrangement uses TRBV5-1 and TRBJ1-2; checking the TCRdb D call of TRBD1 is not possible without DNA. CDR1 is SGHRS and CDR2 is YFSETQ in the germline V gene. This CDR3 comprises 13 residues. The chain's CDR3 is CASSPQGSYGYTF.

J is TRBJ2-7 and V is TRBV12-3 or TRBV12-4; absent DNA, TCRdb's TRBD2 call cannot be checked. The CDR3 contains 12 residues. CDR3 loop: CASSSGAREQYF.

The V call is TRBV25-1, the J call TRBJ2-2; TCRdb's D gene call, TRBD1, goes unchecked for lack of DNA. Germline V lookup: CDR1 MGHDK, CDR2 SYGVNS. This CDR3 has 14 amino acids. CDR3 region: CATGTDLNTGELFF.

CDR3 amino acids: CASSLTGTYEQYF. The rearrangement joins TRBV7-6 to TRBJ2-7; the TCRdb call, TRBD1, lacks DNA for checking. Germline-derived CDR1 and CDR2 are SGHVS and FNYEAQ. This CDR3 is 13 amino acids long. Looking up the rest from reference TRBV7-6 and TRBJ2-7 gives the full variable domain: GAGVSQSPRYKVTKRGQDVALRCDPISGHVSLYWYRQALGQGPEFLTYFNYEAQQDKSGLPNDRFSAERPEGSISTLTIQRTEQRDSAMYRCASSLTGTYEQYFGPGTRLTVT.

This chain connects TRBV5-6 to TRBJ2-3; TCRdb indicates TRBD1, and absent DNA this call remains unverified. Germline loops: CDR1 SGHDT, CDR2 YYEEEE. CDR3 length: 18 residues. CDR3 sequence reads: CASSHPKLGATSTDTQYF.

The rearrangement joins TRBV18 to TRBJ1-1; TCRdb indicates TRBD1, and absent DNA this call remains unverified. Germline loops: CDR1 KGHSH, CDR2 LQKENI. The CDR3 sequence is 14 residues long. CDR3 in amino acids: CASSPDVGATEAFF.

The chain is built from TRBV12-3 or TRBV12-4 and TRBJ2-5; TCRdb returns TRBD1, unconfirmable since there is no DNA. CDR3 length: 13 amino acids. The CDR3 region is CASTRELQETQYF.

This chain links TRBV5-1 with TRBJ1-2; without DNA, the TCRdb call of TRBD1 cannot be checked. CDR3 length equals 16 residues. Looked up from germline, CDR1 is SGHRS and CDR2 is YFSETQ. CDR3 sequence: CASSPEPTGRSYGYTF. The full variable domain, rest sourced from reference TRBV5-1 and TRBJ1-2, is KAGVTQTPRYLIKTRGQQVTLSCSPISGHRSVSWYQQTPGQGLQFLFEYFSETQRNKGNFPGRFSGRQFSNSRSEMNVSTLELGDSALYLCASSPEPTGRSYGYTFGSGTRLTVV.

The gene calls are TRBV9 and TRBJ1-2; no DNA is available, so the TRBD1 call from TCRdb remains unchecked. Germline V CDR1 and CDR2: SGDLS, YYNGEE. This CDR3 has 13 amino acids. CDR3 residues: CASSPNRGYGYTF.

The rearrangement uses TRBV20-1 and TRBJ2-1. This CDR3 spans 11 amino acids. Germline V gives CDR1 DFQATT, CDR2 SNEGSKA (reference sequence). CDR3 residues: CSAGSRDEQFF.

The gene calls are TRBV12-3 or TRBV12-4 and TRBJ1-2. This CDR3 has 14 residues. The CDR3 here is CASSANAVNYGYTF.

V usage is TRBV29-1 and J usage is TRBJ1-5. Germline V gives CDR1 SQVTM, CDR2 ANQGSEA. The CDR3 is 14 residues long. This CDR3 is CSVVGAGGDQPQHF.

CDR3 loop: CSAREGLAVSTDTQYF. V and J are TRBV20-1 and TRBJ2-3; TCRdb's D gene call, TRBD2, goes unchecked for lack of DNA. Germline V CDR1 and CDR2: DFQATT, SNEGSKA (reference sequence). CDR3 size: 16 residues.

The V and J genes are TRBV14 and TRBJ1-4; the D gene TCRdb calls, TRBD1, cannot be checked with no DNA. The germline V gene has CDR1 SGHDN and CDR2 FVKESK. CDR3 length: 15 residues. CDR3 region: CASSLFGTLDEKLFF. Together with reference TRBV14 and TRBJ1-4, the CDR3 gives the full variable domain: EAGVTQFPSHSVIEKGQTVTLRCDPISGHDNLYWYRRVMGKEIKFLLHFVKESKQDESGMPNNRFLAERTGGTYSTLKVQPAELEDSGVYFCASSLFGTLDEKLFFGSGTQLSVL.

The chain recombines TRBV16 with TRBJ1-1. CDR3 length: 13 residues. Germline CDR1 is KGHSY and CDR2 is FQNENV. The CDR3 loop reads CASSQLYGLEAFF.

The chain links TRBV5-5 to TRBJ1-1; TCRdb's assignment of TRBD1 cannot be checked, as there is no DNA. CDR1 and CDR2 from the germline V gene are SGHKS and YYEKEE (reference sequence). The CDR3 extends over 15 amino acids. The CDR3 sequence is CASSWGQGLNTEAFF.

The genes are TRBV2 and TRBJ2-1; with no DNA, the TCRdb D assignment of TRBD1 cannot be verified. This CDR3 is built from 13 residues. Germline CDR1 and CDR2: SNHLY and FYNNEI. CDR3 residues: CATRDRGLDEQFF.

V usage is TRBV5-1 and J usage is TRBJ2-1; the D call from TCRdb, TRBD1, cannot be confirmed without DNA. Germline V gene lookup returns CDR1 SGHRS and CDR2 YFSETQ. The CDR3 extends over 14 amino acids. CDR3 loop: CASSLLLGGNEQFF.

V is TRBV6-5 and J is TRBJ1-1. Germline lookup yields CDR1 MNHEY and CDR2 SVGAGI. The CDR3 totals 14 residues. CDR3 sequence reads: CASSYSWESREAFF.

The chain carries TRBV25-1 and TRBJ2-1; TCRdb reports TRBD1, a call that lacks DNA to check it against. There are 12 residues in the CDR3. Per germline, CDR1 MGHDK and CDR2 SYGVNS. This chain's CDR3 is CASTDRVNEQFF.